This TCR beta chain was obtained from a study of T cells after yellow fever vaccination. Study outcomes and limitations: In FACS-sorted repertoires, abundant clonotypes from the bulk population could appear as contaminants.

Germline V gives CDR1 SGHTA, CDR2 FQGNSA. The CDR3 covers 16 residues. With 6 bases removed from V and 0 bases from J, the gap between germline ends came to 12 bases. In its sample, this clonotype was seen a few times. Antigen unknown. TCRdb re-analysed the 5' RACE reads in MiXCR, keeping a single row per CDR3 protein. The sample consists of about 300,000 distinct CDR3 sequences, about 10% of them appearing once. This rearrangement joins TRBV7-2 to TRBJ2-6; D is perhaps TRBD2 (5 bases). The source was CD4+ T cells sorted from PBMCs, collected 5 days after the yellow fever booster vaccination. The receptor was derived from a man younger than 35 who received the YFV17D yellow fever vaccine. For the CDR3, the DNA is TGTGCCAGCAGAACCCCTCGGGACTCTGGGGCCAACGTCCTGACTTTC. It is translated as CASRTPRDSGANVLTF.